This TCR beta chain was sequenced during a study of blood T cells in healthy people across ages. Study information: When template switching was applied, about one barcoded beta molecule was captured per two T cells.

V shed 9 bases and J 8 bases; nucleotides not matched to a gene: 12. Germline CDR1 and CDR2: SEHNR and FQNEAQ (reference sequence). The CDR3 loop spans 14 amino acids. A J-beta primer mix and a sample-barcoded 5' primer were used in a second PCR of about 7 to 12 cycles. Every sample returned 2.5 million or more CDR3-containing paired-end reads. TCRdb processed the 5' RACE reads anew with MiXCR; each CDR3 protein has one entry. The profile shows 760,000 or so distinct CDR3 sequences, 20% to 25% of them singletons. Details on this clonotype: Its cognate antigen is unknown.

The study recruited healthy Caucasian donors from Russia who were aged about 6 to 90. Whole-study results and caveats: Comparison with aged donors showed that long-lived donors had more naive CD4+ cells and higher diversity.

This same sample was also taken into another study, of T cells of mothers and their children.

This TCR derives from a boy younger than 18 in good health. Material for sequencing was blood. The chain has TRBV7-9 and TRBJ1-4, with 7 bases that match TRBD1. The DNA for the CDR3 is TGTGCCAGTAGTTATACAGGGGATCGGGAAAAACTGTTTTTT. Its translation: CASSYTGDREKLFF.